These T cell receptor beta chains were read from a single sample in a study of post-analysis software for immune sequencing data. TCRdb analysed the PCR reads with MiXCR anew, one entry per CDR3 protein. Counted here are about half a million distinct CDR3 sequences, nearly 45% occurring once; the ten biggest clones make up about 12%. The sequenced sample was blood. Receptors originate from a girl under 18 with multiple sclerosis. CDR3s include the opening cysteine and the closing phenylalanine or tryptophan. The order of the fields is D gene, CDR3 length, J gene, clone size, V gene, CDR3 protein, CDR3 DNA. D genes are given only for firm matches. For some rows the clone size is stated as once, few or many, or as a class when expanded; others skip it.

d_call: NA; cdr3_length: 14; j_call: TRBJ1-6; clone_size: few; v_call: TRBV7-6; cdr3_aa: CASSPGQYNSPLHF; cdr3_nt: TGTGCCAGCAGCCCTGGGCAGTATAATTCACCCCTCCACTTT
d_call: NA; cdr3_length: 13; j_call: TRBJ2-5; clone_size: NA; v_call: TRBV4-3; cdr3_aa: CASSQGFQETQYF; cdr3_nt: TGCGCCAGCAGCCAGGGCTTCCAAGAGACCCAGTACTTC
d_call: TRBD2; cdr3_length: 15; j_call: TRBJ2-5; clone_size: NA; v_call: TRBV20-1; cdr3_aa: CSAKPGLATQETQYF; cdr3_nt: TGCAGTGCGAAGCCGGGACTAGCAACCCAAGAGACCCAGTACTTC
d_call: TRBD2; cdr3_length: 14; j_call: TRBJ2-1; clone_size: NA; v_call: TRBV5-1; cdr3_aa: CASSLTSGVNEQFF; cdr3_nt: TGCGCCAGCAGCTTGACTAGCGGAGTGAATGAGCAGTTCTTC
d_call: TRBD1; cdr3_length: 14; j_call: TRBJ1-2; clone_size: NA; v_call: TRBV27; cdr3_aa: CASSFPGQEDGYTF; cdr3_nt: TGTGCCAGCAGTTTTCCGGGACAGGAGGATGGCTACACCTTC
d_call: NA; cdr3_length: 13; j_call: TRBJ2-1; clone_size: NA; v_call: TRBV9; cdr3_aa: CASSVAVLNEQFF; cdr3_nt: TGTGCCAGCAGCGTAGCTGTACTCAATGAGCAGTTCTTC
d_call: NA; cdr3_length: 17; j_call: TRBJ2-1; clone_size: few; v_call: TRBV27; cdr3_aa: CASSPGLGAGEIWEQFF; cdr3_nt: TGTGCCAGCTCCCCCGGGTTAGGGGCAGGGGAGATTTGGGAGCAGTTCTTC
d_call: TRBD2; cdr3_length: 15; j_call: TRBJ2-1; clone_size: NA; v_call: TRBV9; cdr3_aa: CASSSWTSGYNEQFF; cdr3_nt: TGTGCCAGCAGCTCATGGACTAGCGGCTACAATGAGCAGTTCTTC
d_call: TRBD1; cdr3_length: 14; j_call: TRBJ1-1; clone_size: NA; v_call: TRBV18; cdr3_aa: CASSPRTGRDEAFF; cdr3_nt: TGTGCCAGCTCACCACGGACAGGTCGGGATGAAGCTTTCTTT
d_call: NA; cdr3_length: 16; j_call: TRBJ2-3; clone_size: NA; v_call: TRBV2; cdr3_aa: CASSEARRGGRDTQYF; cdr3_nt: TGTGCCAGCAGTGAAGCAAGGCGGGGCGGACGGGATACGCAGTATTTT
d_call: NA; cdr3_length: 12; j_call: TRBJ2-7; clone_size: few; v_call: TRBV6-1; cdr3_aa: CASSEQNYEQYF; cdr3_nt: TGTGCCAGCAGTGAACAAAACTACGAGCAGTACTTC
d_call: TRBD2; cdr3_length: 18; j_call: TRBJ2-1; clone_size: NA; v_call: TRBV20-1; cdr3_aa: CSARDQGSLAGIGNEQFF; cdr3_nt: TGCAGTGCTAGAGATCAAGGAAGTCTAGCGGGAATAGGTAATGAGCAGTTCTTC
d_call: TRBD1; cdr3_length: 15; j_call: TRBJ2-7; clone_size: NA; v_call: TRBV20-1; cdr3_aa: CSARDDAGGWYEQYF; cdr3_nt: TGCAGTGCTAGAGATGATGCAGGGGGCTGGTACGAGCAGTACTTC
d_call: TRBD1; cdr3_length: 15; j_call: TRBJ1-1; clone_size: few; v_call: TRBV11-2; cdr3_aa: CASSLFTGENTEAFF; cdr3_nt: TGTGCCAGCAGCTTATTTACAGGGGAGAACACTGAAGCTTTCTTT
d_call: TRBD1; cdr3_length: 15; j_call: TRBJ1-5; clone_size: NA; v_call: TRBV7-9; cdr3_aa: CASSEGQGGNQPQHF; cdr3_nt: TGTGCCAGCAGCGAAGGACAGGGGGGCAATCAGCCCCAGCATTTT
d_call: NA; cdr3_length: 14; j_call: TRBJ2-5; clone_size: NA; v_call: TRBV7-8; cdr3_aa: CASSLREFQETQYF; cdr3_nt: TGTGCCAGCAGCTTACGGGAGTTCCAAGAGACCCAGTACTTC
d_call: NA; cdr3_length: 13; j_call: TRBJ1-1; clone_size: NA; v_call: TRBV20-1; cdr3_aa: CSANRDENTEAFF; cdr3_nt: TGCAGTGCAAACAGGGACGAGAACACTGAAGCTTTCTTT
d_call: NA; cdr3_length: 13; j_call: TRBJ2-1; clone_size: few; v_call: TRBV7-9; cdr3_aa: CASSLVEINEQFF; cdr3_nt: TGTGCCAGCAGCTTAGTGGAAATAAATGAGCAGTTCTTC